This T cell receptor (beta chain) was identified during a study of shared clonotypes between healthy human individuals. Study as a whole: Per-donor plates numbered three CD4 naive, three CD4 memory, two CD8 naive and one CD8 memory.

Participating donors were healthy, HIV-negative adults free of recent acute infections or vaccinations. The method was immunoSEQ multiplex PCR; TCRdb's version includes in-frame clones alone and lacks a portion of them. The table lists some 1,600,000 clones, about 98% of them singletons. From germline, CDR1 is MDHEN and CDR2 SYDVKM. V lost 7 bases, J lost 0 bases, and 16 bases lay in between. The CDR3 totals 16 residues. This chain joins TRBV28 and TRBJ1-3; D ambiguous. Sequencing was carried out using naive CD4+ T cells sorted from blood. Sample subset: CD45RA+ positively selected. The TCR comes from a man aged 30 to 39 in good health. DNA of the CDR3: TGTGCCAGCACCACTTCCGGGAGTTCCTCTGGAAACACCATATATTTT. This codes for CASTTSGSSSGNTIYF. Combining the CDR3 with reference TRBV28 and TRBJ1-3 gives the whole variable domain DVKVTQSSRYLVKRTGEKVFLECVQDMDHENMFWYRQDPGLGLRLIYFSYDVKMKEKGDIPEGYSVSREKKERFSLILESASTNQTSMYLCASTTSGSSSGNTIYFGEGSWLTVV.